The entry below gives a single TCR beta chain sequence along with its context. Its target is unknown. The ends lost 3 bases at V and 4 bases at J; junction bases unmatched: 5. The CDR3 loop spans 14 amino acids. Germline assignment: CDR1 LNHDA and CDR2 SQIVND (reference sequence). The data stem from a study of Ad26.COV2.S vaccination and SARS-CoV-2 variants. Whole-study findings and limits: Measures of TCR breadth and depth may have fallen short of total T cell responses. It was reported that spike-specific CD8+ and CD4+ T cell responses were substantially broad after vaccination. Spike-specific TCR breadth ran higher among vaccine recipients than placebo recipients. Across vaccine and placebo recipients, the breadth of non-spike TCRs was similar.

Repertoires were generated with immunoSEQ multiplex PCR, while TCRdb's copy carries only in-frame clones and drops some. The data hold more than 120,000 clones, with roughly 89% observed a single time. The source was peripheral blood, collected after recovery from COVID-19. This receptor was taken from a human donor who had recovered from COVID-19. The genes are TRBV19 and TRBJ1-2, with 7 positions matching TRBD1. The CDR3 is CASSIGAGGYGYTF. CDR3 sequence (DNA): TGTGCCAGTAGTATTGGTGCAGGGGGCTATGGCTACACCTTC. Filled out from reference TRBV19 and TRBJ1-2, the complete variable domain reads DGGITQSPKYLFRKEGQNVTLSCEQNLNHDAMYWYRQDPGQGLRLIYYSQIVNDFQKGDIAEGYSVSREKKESFPLTVTSAQKNPTAFYLCASSIGAGGYGYTFGSGTRLTVV.